This is a list of T cell receptor beta chains from one sample in a study of blood T cell repertoires in COVID-19. The protocol was immunoSEQ multiplex PCR, while the TCRdb copy is restricted to in-frame clones and leaves out a portion. The sample records approximately 77,000 clones, roughly 85% being singletons. Specimen: peripheral blood. Receptors originate from a young man with acute or convalescent COVID-19. Each CDR3 is given with its conserved first and last residue. The order of the fields is J gene, clone size, V gene, D gene, CDR3 protein, CDR3 DNA. The D gene is left open where the match is weak. Some rows mark clone size as missing; the rest say once, few, many or name a class of expanded clone.

TRBJ2-2 | . | TRBV9 | . | CASSPPGGNTGELFF | TGTGCCAGCAGCCCCCCCGGAGGGAACACCGGGGAGCTGTTTTTT
TRBJ2-1 | . | TRBV11-3 | . | CASSLGAGDNNEQFF | TGTGCCAGCAGCCTGGGGGCGGGGGATAACAATGAGCAGTTCTTC
TRBJ2-2 | . | TRBV15 | . | CATNRATGELFF | TGTGCCACCAACAGGGCCACCGGGGAGCTGTTTTTT
TRBJ2-7 | . | TRBV15 | TRBD1 | CATSGDRVTYEQYF | TGTGCCACCAGCGGCGACAGGGTTACCTACGAGCAGTACTTC
TRBJ1-1 | . | TRBV7-2 | . | CASSLILMVAGTEAFF | TGTGCCAGCAGCTTAATACTTATGGTGGCAGGCACTGAAGCTTTCTTT
TRBJ1-1 | . | TRBV5-1 | TRBD1 | CASSAPGQRSIF | TGCGCCAGCAGCGCGCCGGGACAGCGCTCGATCTTT
TRBJ1-5 | . | TRBV6-6 | . | CASSYETGLNQPQHF | TGTGCCAGCAGTTACGAGACAGGCCTCAATCAGCCCCAGCATTTT
TRBJ2-2 | . | TRBV7-3 | . | CASSLSQGGTANTGELFF | TGTGCCAGCAGCTTAAGTCAGGGCGGGACAGCTAACACCGGGGAGCTGTTTTTT
TRBJ1-5 | . | TRBV4-1 | . | CASSQGGRGPSNQPQHF | TGCGCCAGCAGCCAAGGCGGCAGGGGTCCCAGCAATCAGCCCCAGCATTTT
TRBJ1-4 | . | TRBV10-3 | TRBD1 | CAIQDRGNEKLFF | TGTGCCATCCAGGACAGGGGGAATGAAAAACTGTTTTTT
TRBJ2-1 | . | TRBV21-1 | . | CATSQTSNQGAYEQFF | TGTGCCACCTCCCAGACCAGCAACCAGGGGGCGTATGAGCAGTTCTTC
TRBJ2-2 | . | TRBV6-5 | . | CASSQGGNTGELFF | TGTGCCAGCAGTCAGGGGGGGAACACCGGGGAGCTGTTTTTT
TRBJ2-1 | once | TRBV9 | . | CASSVGETTVGRNEQFF | TGTGCCAGCAGCGTAGGTGAGACTACCGTGGGTCGGAATGAGCAGTTCTTC
TRBJ2-7 | . | TRBV7-8 | . | CASSKGGSYEQYF | TGTGCCAGCAGCAAAGGGGGCTCCTACGAGCAGTACTTC